These T cell receptor beta chains were read from a single sample in a study of neurological immune-mediated disorders. MiXCR, run by TCRdb on the 5' RACE reads, gives a single entry per CDR3 protein. The sample shows 70,000 to 90,000 distinct CDR3 sequences, about 5.5% of them seen only once. The sample was PBMCs. The receptors here all came from a woman aged 25 to 39 with multiple sclerosis. The CDR3 runs from the conserved cysteine through the conserved F or W. Each record gives: CDR3 length, D gene, clone size, V gene, J gene, CDR3 protein, CDR3 DNA. A D gene is named only where the DNA matches it firmly. Clone size appears in some rows only: once, few, many, or a class for an expanded clone.

cdr3_length: 13
d_call: .
clone_size: many
v_call: TRBV20-1
j_call: TRBJ2-1
cdr3_aa: CSADQRDYNEQFF
cdr3_nt: TGCAGTGCCGATCAGCGTGACTACAATGAGCAGTTCTTC

cdr3_length: 17
d_call: TRBD1
clone_size: many
v_call: TRBV20-1
j_call: TRBJ1-5
cdr3_aa: CSARDPRTGNSNQPQHF
cdr3_nt: TGCAGTGCTAGAGATCCTAGGACAGGAAATAGCAATCAGCCCCAGCATTTT

cdr3_length: 16
d_call: TRBD2
clone_size: many
v_call: TRBV5-1
j_call: TRBJ2-3
cdr3_aa: CASSGSGGGRADTQYF
cdr3_nt: TGCGCCAGCAGCGGCTCTGGCGGGGGGCGTGCAGATACGCAGTATTTT

cdr3_length: 13
d_call: .
clone_size: few
v_call: TRBV29-1
j_call: TRBJ2-7
cdr3_aa: CSVTGKTTHEQYF
cdr3_nt: TGCAGCGTGACGGGAAAGACAACTCACGAGCAGTACTTC

cdr3_length: 11
d_call: .
clone_size: many
v_call: TRBV5-1
j_call: TRBJ2-2
cdr3_aa: CASSITEELFF
cdr3_nt: TGCGCCAGCTCTATCACGGAGGAGCTGTTTTTT

cdr3_length: 16
d_call: TRBD2
clone_size: .
v_call: TRBV12-3/TRBV12-4
j_call: TRBJ2-5
cdr3_aa: CASSLGASGKQETQYF
cdr3_nt: TGTGCCAGCAGTTTAGGTGCTAGCGGGAAACAAGAGACCCAGTACTTC

cdr3_length: 15
d_call: .
clone_size: many
v_call: TRBV9
j_call: TRBJ1-1
cdr3_aa: CASSVAWGLGTEAFF
cdr3_nt: TGTGCCAGCAGCGTAGCTTGGGGGCTAGGCACTGAAGCTTTCTTT

cdr3_length: 15
d_call: .
clone_size: .
v_call: TRBV5-6
j_call: TRBJ1-2
cdr3_aa: CASSQMLGQNFGYTF
cdr3_nt: TGTGCCAGCAGCCAAATGCTAGGACAGAACTTTGGCTACACCTTC

cdr3_length: 15
d_call: TRBD2
clone_size: many
v_call: TRBV7-9
j_call: TRBJ2-1
cdr3_aa: CASSSLAGGPNEQFF
cdr3_nt: TGTGCCAGCAGCTCACTAGCGGGAGGGCCGAATGAGCAGTTCTTC

cdr3_length: 14
d_call: .
clone_size: .
v_call: TRBV7-2
j_call: TRBJ2-2
cdr3_aa: CASSLLIRGGELFF
cdr3_nt: TGTGCCAGCAGCTTATTGATACGCGGCGGGGAGCTGTTTTTT

cdr3_length: 13
d_call: .
clone_size: many
v_call: TRBV24-1
j_call: TRBJ2-2
cdr3_aa: CATSVPNTGELFF
cdr3_nt: TGTGCCACCAGTGTCCCGAACACCGGGGAGCTGTTTTTT

cdr3_length: 13
d_call: .
clone_size: many
v_call: TRBV12-3/TRBV12-4
j_call: TRBJ2-3
cdr3_aa: CASRYPGADTQYF
cdr3_nt: TGTGCCAGCAGATACCCGGGAGCAGATACGCAGTATTTT

cdr3_length: 15
d_call: TRBD2
clone_size: many
v_call: TRBV20-1
j_call: TRBJ2-5
cdr3_aa: CSANRGGSGQETQYF
cdr3_nt: TGCAGTGCTAACAGAGGCGGGAGTGGCCAAGAGACCCAGTACTTC

cdr3_length: 15
d_call: .
clone_size: many
v_call: TRBV5-1
j_call: TRBJ2-5
cdr3_aa: CASSLDHPAVGIQYF
cdr3_nt: TGCGCCAGCAGCTTGGACCATCCAGCGGTAGGGATCCAGTACTTC

cdr3_length: 15
d_call: TRBD2
clone_size: .
v_call: TRBV20-1
j_call: TRBJ2-5
cdr3_aa: CSAKGLAVLLETQYF
cdr3_nt: TGCAGTGCCAAAGGACTAGCGGTCCTTCTGGAGACCCAGTACTTC

cdr3_length: 14
d_call: .
clone_size: many
v_call: TRBV5-1
j_call: TRBJ2-7
cdr3_aa: CASSLHSGTYEQYF
cdr3_nt: TGCGCCAGCAGCTTGCATTCTGGGACCTACGAGCAGTACTTC

cdr3_length: 12
d_call: .
clone_size: many
v_call: TRBV12-3/TRBV12-4
j_call: TRBJ1-1
cdr3_aa: CASSLGRLEAFF
cdr3_nt: TGTGCCAGCAGTTTAGGGAGACTTGAAGCTTTCTTT

cdr3_length: 19
d_call: TRBD2
clone_size: many
v_call: TRBV5-1
j_call: TRBJ2-5
cdr3_aa: CASSLASSGRIRAQETQYF
cdr3_nt: TGCGCCAGCAGCTTGGCGTCTAGCGGGAGGATTAGGGCCCAAGAGACCCAGTACTTC

cdr3_length: 13
d_call: TRBD1
clone_size: few
v_call: TRBV5-6
j_call: TRBJ2-1
cdr3_aa: CASSFTGENEQFF
cdr3_nt: TGTGCCAGCAGTTTTACAGGGGAGAATGAGCAGTTCTTC

cdr3_length: 17
d_call: .
clone_size: few
v_call: TRBV10-3
j_call: TRBJ2-3
cdr3_aa: CAISESYGGAFTDTQYF
cdr3_nt: TGTGCCATCAGTGAGTCGTATGGCGGGGCGTTCACAGATACGCAGTATTTT

cdr3_length: 14
d_call: .
clone_size: many
v_call: TRBV6-5
j_call: TRBJ1-1
cdr3_aa: CASSPGGSVTEAFF
cdr3_nt: TGTGCCAGCAGCCCCGGAGGGTCGGTCACTGAAGCTTTCTTT

cdr3_length: 16
d_call: .
clone_size: few
v_call: TRBV5-1
j_call: TRBJ1-1
cdr3_aa: CASSLRGGPGGTEAFF
cdr3_nt: TGCGCCAGCAGCTTGCGGGGGGGCCCGGGGGGCACTGAAGCTTTCTTT

cdr3_length: 16
d_call: TRBD1
clone_size: many
v_call: TRBV5-1
j_call: TRBJ2-2
cdr3_aa: CASSLYRDRGAGELFF
cdr3_nt: TGCGCCAGCAGCTTATACCGGGACAGGGGCGCCGGGGAGCTGTTTTTT

cdr3_length: 17
d_call: TRBD2
clone_size: many
v_call: TRBV15
j_call: TRBJ2-1
cdr3_aa: CATSRVQRGAPKNEQFF
cdr3_nt: TGTGCCACCAGCAGAGTTCAGCGGGGGGCGCCCAAGAATGAGCAGTTCTTC

cdr3_length: 20
d_call: TRBD2
clone_size: many
v_call: TRBV7-2
j_call: TRBJ2-2
cdr3_aa: CASSLELGAGGLSGTGELFF
cdr3_nt: TGTGCCAGCAGCTTAGAACTGGGAGCGGGAGGCCTCTCGGGCACCGGGGAGCTGTTTTTT

cdr3_length: 15
d_call: TRBD2
clone_size: many
v_call: TRBV20-1
j_call: TRBJ2-1
cdr3_aa: CSARDWGGTYNEQFF
cdr3_nt: TGCAGTGCTAGAGATTGGGGGGGAACCTACAATGAGCAGTTCTTC

cdr3_length: 18
d_call: TRBD2
clone_size: many
v_call: TRBV4-1
j_call: TRBJ2-1
cdr3_aa: CASSQLRRAGGPNNEQFF
cdr3_nt: TGCGCCAGCAGCCAACTACGACGGGCGGGAGGGCCCAACAATGAGCAGTTCTTC

cdr3_length: 13
d_call: TRBD2
clone_size: many
v_call: TRBV10-3
j_call: TRBJ2-1
cdr3_aa: CAISESRGVEQFF
cdr3_nt: TGTGCCATCAGTGAGTCGCGGGGGGTTGAGCAGTTCTTC

cdr3_length: 17
d_call: .
clone_size: many
v_call: TRBV6-5
j_call: TRBJ2-3
cdr3_aa: CASSYSRSGGPGDTQYF
cdr3_nt: TGTGCCAGCAGTTACTCGAGGTCCGGGGGGCCGGGAGATACGCAGTATTTT

cdr3_length: 16
d_call: .
clone_size: .
v_call: TRBV7-9
j_call: TRBJ2-2
cdr3_aa: CASSLEVSTRPGELFF
cdr3_nt: TGTGCCAGCAGCTTAGAGGTCAGTACGAGGCCCGGGGAGCTGTTTTTT

cdr3_length: 15
d_call: .
clone_size: many
v_call: TRBV15
j_call: TRBJ1-5
cdr3_aa: CATSRGTASNQPQHF
cdr3_nt: TGTGCCACCAGCCGGGGGACCGCTAGCAATCAGCCCCAGCATTTT

cdr3_length: 15
d_call: .
clone_size: few
v_call: TRBV14
j_call: TRBJ1-6
cdr3_aa: CASSQDTVRWPPLHF
cdr3_nt: TGTGCCAGCAGCCAAGACACAGTGCGATGGCCACCCCTCCACTTT

cdr3_length: 12
d_call: .
clone_size: many
v_call: TRBV20-1
j_call: TRBJ2-3
cdr3_aa: CSARGGGLTQYF
cdr3_nt: TGCAGTGCTAGAGGGGGCGGGCTTACGCAGTATTTT

cdr3_length: 14
d_call: TRBD2
clone_size: many
v_call: TRBV20-1
j_call: TRBJ2-3
cdr3_aa: CSARGGRGADTQYF
cdr3_nt: TGCAGTGCCCGGGGGGGGCGCGGAGCAGATACGCAGTATTTT

cdr3_length: 13
d_call: .
clone_size: few
v_call: TRBV29-1
j_call: TRBJ1-1
cdr3_aa: CSVAGRMNTEAFF
cdr3_nt: TGCAGCGTTGCCGGGCGGATGAACACTGAAGCTTTCTTT

cdr3_length: 13
d_call: .
clone_size: few
v_call: TRBV29-1
j_call: TRBJ1-1
cdr3_aa: CSVGWGENTEAFF
cdr3_nt: TGCAGCGTTGGATGGGGGGAGAACACTGAAGCTTTCTTT

cdr3_length: 14
d_call: .
clone_size: many
v_call: TRBV5-1
j_call: TRBJ1-2
cdr3_aa: CASSLDLANYGYTF
cdr3_nt: TGCGCCAGCAGCTTGGATCTTGCTAACTATGGCTACACCTTC

cdr3_length: 16
d_call: .
clone_size: many
v_call: TRBV6-6
j_call: TRBJ1-5
cdr3_aa: CASTNARGHFNQPQHF
cdr3_nt: TGTGCCAGCACCAACGCACGGGGACACTTTAATCAGCCCCAGCATTTT

cdr3_length: 14
d_call: .
clone_size: many
v_call: TRBV25-1
j_call: TRBJ1-3
cdr3_aa: CASSWGGFGGTIYF
cdr3_nt: TGTGCCAGCAGCTGGGGGGGTTTTGGTGGCACCATATATTTT

cdr3_length: 15
d_call: TRBD1
clone_size: .
v_call: TRBV27
j_call: TRBJ1-6
cdr3_aa: CASKRTGGTGSPLHF
cdr3_nt: TGTGCCAGCAAACGAACAGGGGGGACTGGTTCACCCCTCCACTTT

cdr3_length: 15
d_call: TRBD2
clone_size: many
v_call: TRBV5-4
j_call: TRBJ2-7
cdr3_aa: CASSSTSGRLDEQYF
cdr3_nt: TGTGCCAGCAGCTCGACTAGCGGGAGACTAGACGAGCAGTACTTC

cdr3_length: 16
d_call: .
clone_size: many
v_call: TRBV7-6
j_call: TRBJ2-6
cdr3_aa: CASSPEALSGANVLTF
cdr3_nt: TGTGCCAGCAGCCCCGAGGCACTCTCTGGGGCCAACGTCCTGACTTTC

cdr3_length: 16
d_call: TRBD2
clone_size: .
v_call: TRBV6-1
j_call: TRBJ2-3
cdr3_aa: CASTLGLAAGEDTQYF
cdr3_nt: TGTGCCAGCACTCTAGGGCTAGCGGCCGGGGAAGATACGCAGTATTTT

cdr3_length: 13
d_call: .
clone_size: many
v_call: TRBV12-3/TRBV12-4
j_call: TRBJ2-2
cdr3_aa: CASSPRATGELFF
cdr3_nt: TGTGCCAGCAGCCCCCGGGCCACCGGGGAGCTGTTTTTT

cdr3_length: 14
d_call: .
clone_size: .
v_call: TRBV7-8
j_call: TRBJ2-2
cdr3_aa: CASSVLGNTGELFF
cdr3_nt: TGTGCCAGCAGCGTCCTGGGGAACACCGGGGAGCTGTTTTTT

cdr3_length: 18
d_call: TRBD2
clone_size: many
v_call: TRBV7-9
j_call: TRBJ2-1
cdr3_aa: CASSLGLAGVPIYNEQFF
cdr3_nt: TGTGCCAGCAGCTTAGGCCTAGCGGGAGTCCCCATCTACAATGAGCAGTTCTTC

cdr3_length: 15
d_call: .
clone_size: many
v_call: TRBV5-1
j_call: TRBJ1-4
cdr3_aa: CASSLADRDNEKLFF
cdr3_nt: TGCGCCAGCAGCTTGGCGGACCGAGATAATGAAAAACTGTTTTTT

cdr3_length: 14
d_call: .
clone_size: .
v_call: TRBV3-1
j_call: TRBJ2-7
cdr3_aa: CASSQRGTLYEQYF
cdr3_nt: TGTGCCAGCAGCCAGCGGGGGACACTCTACGAGCAGTACTTC

cdr3_length: 19
d_call: TRBD2
clone_size: few
v_call: TRBV10-3
j_call: TRBJ2-2
cdr3_aa: CATRAGRLAGGSNTGELFF
cdr3_nt: TGTGCCACCCGGGCAGGGCGTCTAGCGGGAGGGTCGAACACCGGGGAGCTGTTTTTT